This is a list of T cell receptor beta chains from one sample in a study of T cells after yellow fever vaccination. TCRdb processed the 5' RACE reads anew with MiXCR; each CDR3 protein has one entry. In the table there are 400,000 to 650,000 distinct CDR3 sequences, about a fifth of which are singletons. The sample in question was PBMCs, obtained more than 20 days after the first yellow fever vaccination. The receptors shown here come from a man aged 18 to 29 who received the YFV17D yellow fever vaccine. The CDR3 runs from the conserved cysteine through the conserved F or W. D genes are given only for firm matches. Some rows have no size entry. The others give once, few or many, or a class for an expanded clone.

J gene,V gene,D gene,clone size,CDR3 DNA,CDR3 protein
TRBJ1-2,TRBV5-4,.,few,TGTGCCAGCAGCTTCAGCCAGGGCTATGGCTACACCTTC,CASSFSQGYGYTF
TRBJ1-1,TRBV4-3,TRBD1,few,TGCGCCAGCACCAAACAGGGGGCGCGAGGGGGGTCTTTGACCACTGAAGCTTTCTTT,CASTKQGARGGSLTTEAFF
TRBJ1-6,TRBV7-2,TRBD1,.,TGTGCCAGCAGCCTGCAGGGGGGGAGTGGCTCACCCCTCCACTTT,CASSLQGGSGSPLHF
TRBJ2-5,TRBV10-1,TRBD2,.,TGCGCCAGCAGCGACCATGCTAGCGGGGAGTACCAAGAGACCCAGTACTTC,CASSDHASGEYQETQYF
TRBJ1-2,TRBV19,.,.,TGTGCCAGTAGCTCTCGGGACGGTGGAGGCTACACCTTC,CASSSRDGGGYTF
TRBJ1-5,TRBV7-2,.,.,TGTGCCAGCAGCTCAGTACACAATCAGCCCCAGCATTTT,CASSSVHNQPQHF
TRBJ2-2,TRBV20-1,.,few,TGCAGTGCTAGTAGAGGGGAAAGGGTCGGGGAGCTGTTTTTT,CSASRGERVGELFF
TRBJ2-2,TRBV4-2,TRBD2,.,TGTGCCAGCAGCCAATCCGGGACTAGCGGGGGAGGCGGGGAGCTGTTTTTT,CASSQSGTSGGGGELFF
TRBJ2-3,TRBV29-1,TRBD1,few,TGCAGCGTTGAAGATCGTCGGACAGGGGAATATTTT,CSVEDRRTGEYF
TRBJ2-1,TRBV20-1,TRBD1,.,TGCAGTGCTAGTCAGGGGGCCAAGAATGAGCAGTTCTTC,CSASQGAKNEQFF
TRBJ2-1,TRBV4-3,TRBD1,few,TGCGCCAGCAGCCAAGATTTCGCAGGGGGCGCGGATGAGCAGTTCTTC,CASSQDFAGGADEQFF
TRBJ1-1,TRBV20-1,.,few,TGCAGTGCTAGCCTGCAACCGAACACTGAAGCTTTCTTT,CSASLQPNTEAFF
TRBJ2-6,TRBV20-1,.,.,TGCAGTGCTAGAGCGGGCCAGTTCTCTGGGGCCAACGTCCTGACTTTC,CSARAGQFSGANVLTF
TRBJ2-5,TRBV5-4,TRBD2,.,TGTGCCAGCAGCTTGAGGTGGACTAGCGGGGGGGAGACCCAGTACTTC,CASSLRWTSGGETQYF
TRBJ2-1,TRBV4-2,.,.,TGTGCCAGCAGCCAAGATGTGGGGGGGCCCTCCAATGAGCAGTTCTTC,CASSQDVGGPSNEQFF
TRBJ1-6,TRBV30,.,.,TGTGCCTGCGACAGACTTAATTCACCCCTCCACTTT,CACDRLNSPLHF
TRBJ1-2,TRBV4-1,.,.,TGCGCCAGCAGCCAAGTAGGCAGTAACTATGGCTACACCTTC,CASSQVGSNYGYTF
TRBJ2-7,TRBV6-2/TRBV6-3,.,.,TGTGCCAGCAGTTACCGTGTAGGCGAGCAGTACTTC,CASSYRVGEQYF
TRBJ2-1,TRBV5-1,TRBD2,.,TGCGCCAGCAGATCAATTCTTGGGGCTAGCGGGGGGGGGAATGAGCAGTTCTTC,CASRSILGASGGGNEQFF
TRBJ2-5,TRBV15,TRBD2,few,TGTGCCACCAGCAGGACTAGCGGGGGCGTTGTGGAGACCCAGTACTTC,CATSRTSGGVVETQYF
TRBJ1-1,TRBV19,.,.,TGTGCCAGTAGTACAGGGGTAGTGAACACTGAAGCTTTCTTT,CASSTGVVNTEAFF
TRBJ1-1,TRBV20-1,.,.,TGCAGTGCTAGCGGCAGGGTGAACACTGAAGCTTTCTTT,CSASGRVNTEAFF
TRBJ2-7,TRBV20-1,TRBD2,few,TGCAGTGCTGGGGGTCGGACTAGCGGCTCCTACGAGCAGTACTTC,CSAGGRTSGSYEQYF
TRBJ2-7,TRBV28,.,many,TGTGCCAGCAGTTCACCCGGACAGGGAGGGAGTGGGGAGTACTTC,CASSSPGQGGSGEYF
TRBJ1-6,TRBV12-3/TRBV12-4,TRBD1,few,TGTGCCAGCACCACCCGGACAGGGGGCAATTCACCCCTCCACTTT,CASTTRTGGNSPLHF
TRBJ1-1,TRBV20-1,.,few,TGCAGTGCTGGTCCGGGGAGGCTGAACACTGAAGCTTTCTTT,CSAGPGRLNTEAFF
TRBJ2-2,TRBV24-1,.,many,TGTGCCACCAGTGACGCAACCAGACCCTGGGAGCTGTTTTTT,CATSDATRPWELFF